This T cell receptor (beta chain) was profiled in a study of early T cells in non-severe SARS-CoV-2 infection. Each cDNA molecule carried a unique molecular identifier. Each CDR3 protein is one row after TCRdb ran MiXCR on the 5' RACE reads. The profile shows about 38,000 distinct CDR3 sequences, around 4.6% of them singletons. Trimming removed 0 bases at V and 2 bases at J, with 8 bases between. Germline CDR1 reads MGHRA; CDR2 reads YSYEKL. CDR3 length equals 14 residues. This clonotype appeared many times. What was sequenced was whole blood. The V gene is TRBV4-1, the J gene TRBJ2-7, with a weak D call TRBD2 (6 bases). The sequence derives from an adult who was a healthcare worker with PCR-confirmed SARS-CoV-2 infection or an uninfected control (not recorded which). CDR3 protein: CASSQDSGTYEQYF. CDR3 nucleotide sequence: TGCGCCAGCAGCCAAGATAGCGGTACCTACGAGCAGTACTTC.